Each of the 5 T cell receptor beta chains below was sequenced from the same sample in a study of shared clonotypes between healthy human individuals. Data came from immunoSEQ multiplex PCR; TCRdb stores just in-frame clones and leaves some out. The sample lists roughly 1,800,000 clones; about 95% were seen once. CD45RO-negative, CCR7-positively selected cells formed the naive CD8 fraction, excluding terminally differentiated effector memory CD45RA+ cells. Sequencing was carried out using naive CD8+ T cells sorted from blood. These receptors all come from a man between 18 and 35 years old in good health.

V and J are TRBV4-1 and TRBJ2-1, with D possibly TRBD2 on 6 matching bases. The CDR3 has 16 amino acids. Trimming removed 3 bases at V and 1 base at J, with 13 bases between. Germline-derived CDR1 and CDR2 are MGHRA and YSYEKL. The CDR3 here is CASSHAGSYSYNEQFF. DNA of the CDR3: TGCGCCAGCAGCCACGCGGGATCCTATTCCTACAATGAGCAGTTCTTC.

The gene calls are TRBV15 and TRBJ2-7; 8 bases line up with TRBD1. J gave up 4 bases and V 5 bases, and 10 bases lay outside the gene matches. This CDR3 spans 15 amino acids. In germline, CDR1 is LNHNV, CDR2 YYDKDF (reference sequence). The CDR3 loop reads CATSGRWTGIYEQYF. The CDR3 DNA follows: TGTGCCACCAGCGGCAGATGGACAGGGATATACGAGCAGTACTTC. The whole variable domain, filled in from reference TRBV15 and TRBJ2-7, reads DAMVIQNPRYQVTQFGKPVTLSCSQTLNHNVMYWYQQKSSQAPKLLFHYYDKDFNNEADTPDNFQSRRPNTSFCFLDIRSPGLGDTAMYLCATSGRWTGIYEQYFGPGTRLTVT.

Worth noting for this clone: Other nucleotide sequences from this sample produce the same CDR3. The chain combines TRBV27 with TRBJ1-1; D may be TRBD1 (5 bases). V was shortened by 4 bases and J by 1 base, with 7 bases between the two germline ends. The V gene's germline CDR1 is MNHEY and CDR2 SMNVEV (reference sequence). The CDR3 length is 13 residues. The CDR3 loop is CASSYTGNTEAFF. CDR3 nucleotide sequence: TGTGCCAGCAGTTACACAGGGAACACTGAAGCTTTCTTT.

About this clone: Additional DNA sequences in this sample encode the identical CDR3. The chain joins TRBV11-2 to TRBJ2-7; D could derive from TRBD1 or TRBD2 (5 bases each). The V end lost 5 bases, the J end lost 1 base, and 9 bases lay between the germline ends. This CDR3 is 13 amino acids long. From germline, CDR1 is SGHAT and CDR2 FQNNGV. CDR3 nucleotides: TGTGCCAGCAGCCTCGGGGCTTCCTACGAGCAGTACTTC. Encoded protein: CASSLGASYEQYF.

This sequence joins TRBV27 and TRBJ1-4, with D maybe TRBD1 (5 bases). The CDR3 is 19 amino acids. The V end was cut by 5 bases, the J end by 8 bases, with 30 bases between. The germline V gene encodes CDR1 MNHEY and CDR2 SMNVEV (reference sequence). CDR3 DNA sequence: TGTGCCAGCAGTCCGATCGGGACTAATCGTCGGGAGATAGGCGAAAAACTGTTTTTT. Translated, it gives CASSPIGTNRREIGEKLFF. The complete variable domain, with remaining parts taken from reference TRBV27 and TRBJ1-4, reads EAQVTQNPRYLITVTGKKLTVTCSQNMNHEYMSWYRQDPGLGLRQIYYSMNVEVTDKGDVPEGYKVSRKEKRNFPLILESPSPNQTSLYFCASSPIGTNRREIGEKLFFGSGTQLSVL.